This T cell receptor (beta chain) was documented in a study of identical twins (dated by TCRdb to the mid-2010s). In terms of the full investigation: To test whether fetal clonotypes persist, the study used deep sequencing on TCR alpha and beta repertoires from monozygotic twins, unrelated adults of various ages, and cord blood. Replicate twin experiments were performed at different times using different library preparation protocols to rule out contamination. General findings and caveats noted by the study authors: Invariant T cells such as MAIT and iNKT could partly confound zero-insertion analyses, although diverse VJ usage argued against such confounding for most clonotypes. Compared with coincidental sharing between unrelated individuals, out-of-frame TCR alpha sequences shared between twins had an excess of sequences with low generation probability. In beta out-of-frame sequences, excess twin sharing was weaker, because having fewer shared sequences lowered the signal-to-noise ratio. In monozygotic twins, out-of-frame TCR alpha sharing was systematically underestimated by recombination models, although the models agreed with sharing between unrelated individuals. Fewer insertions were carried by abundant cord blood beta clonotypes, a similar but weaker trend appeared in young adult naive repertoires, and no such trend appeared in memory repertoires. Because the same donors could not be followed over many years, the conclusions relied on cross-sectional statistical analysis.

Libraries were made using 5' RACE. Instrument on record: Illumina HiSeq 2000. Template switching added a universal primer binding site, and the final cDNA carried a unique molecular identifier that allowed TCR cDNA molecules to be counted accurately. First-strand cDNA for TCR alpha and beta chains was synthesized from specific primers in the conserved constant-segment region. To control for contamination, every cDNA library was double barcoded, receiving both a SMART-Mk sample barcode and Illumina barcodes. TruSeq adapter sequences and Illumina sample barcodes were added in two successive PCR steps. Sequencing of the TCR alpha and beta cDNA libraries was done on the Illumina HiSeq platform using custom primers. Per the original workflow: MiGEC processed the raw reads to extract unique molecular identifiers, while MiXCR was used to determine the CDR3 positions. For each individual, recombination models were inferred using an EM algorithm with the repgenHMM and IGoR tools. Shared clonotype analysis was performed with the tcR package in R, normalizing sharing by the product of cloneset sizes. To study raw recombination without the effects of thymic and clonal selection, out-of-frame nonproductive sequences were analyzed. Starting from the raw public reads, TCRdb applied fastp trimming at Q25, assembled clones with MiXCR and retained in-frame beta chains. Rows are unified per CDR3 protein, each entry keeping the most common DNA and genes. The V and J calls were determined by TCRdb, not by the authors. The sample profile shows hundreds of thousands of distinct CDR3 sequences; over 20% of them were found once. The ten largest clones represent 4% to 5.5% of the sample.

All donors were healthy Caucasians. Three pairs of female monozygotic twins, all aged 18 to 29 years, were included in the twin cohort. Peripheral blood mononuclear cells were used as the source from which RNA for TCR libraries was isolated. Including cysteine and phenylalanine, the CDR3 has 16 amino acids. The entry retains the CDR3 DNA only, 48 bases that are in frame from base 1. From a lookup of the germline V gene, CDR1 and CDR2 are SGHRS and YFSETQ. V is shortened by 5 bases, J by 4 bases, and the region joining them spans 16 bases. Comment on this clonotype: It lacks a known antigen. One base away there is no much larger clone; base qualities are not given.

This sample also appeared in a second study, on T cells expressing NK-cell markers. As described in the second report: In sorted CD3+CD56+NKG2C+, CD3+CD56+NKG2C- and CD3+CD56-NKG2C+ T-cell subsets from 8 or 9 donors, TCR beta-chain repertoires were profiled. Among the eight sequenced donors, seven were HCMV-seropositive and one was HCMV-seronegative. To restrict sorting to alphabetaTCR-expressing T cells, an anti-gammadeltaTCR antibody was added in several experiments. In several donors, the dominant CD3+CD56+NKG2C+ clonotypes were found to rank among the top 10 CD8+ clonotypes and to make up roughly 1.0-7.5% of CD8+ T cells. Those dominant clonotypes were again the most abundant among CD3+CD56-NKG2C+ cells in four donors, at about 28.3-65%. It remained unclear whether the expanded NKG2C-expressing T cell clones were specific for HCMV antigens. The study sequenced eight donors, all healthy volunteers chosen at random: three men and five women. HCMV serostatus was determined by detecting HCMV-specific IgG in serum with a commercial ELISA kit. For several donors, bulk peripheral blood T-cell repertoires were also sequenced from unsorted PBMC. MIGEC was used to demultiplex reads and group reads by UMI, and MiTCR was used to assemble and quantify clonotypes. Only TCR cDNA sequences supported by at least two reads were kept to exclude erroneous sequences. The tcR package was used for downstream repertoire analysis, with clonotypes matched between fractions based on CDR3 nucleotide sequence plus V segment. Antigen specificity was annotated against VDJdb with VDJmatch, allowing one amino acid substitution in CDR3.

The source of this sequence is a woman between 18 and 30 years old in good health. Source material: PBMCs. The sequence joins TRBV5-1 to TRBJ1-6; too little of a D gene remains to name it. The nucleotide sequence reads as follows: TGCGCCAGCAGACTGAGGCCTGACAAGTATAATTCACCCCTCCACTTT. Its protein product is CASRLRPDKYNSPLHF.